Here is one TCR beta chain with its context. The data were taken from a study of regulatory T cells in long-lasting Graves disease. Germline lookup yields CDR1 GTSNPN and CDR2 SVGIG (reference sequence). The CDR3 totals 12 residues. V lost 3 bases and J lost 10, with 15 bases in between. Construction of the TCR beta libraries employed iRepertoire HTBI primers in conjunction with Arm-PCR of CDR3 regions. One entry per CDR3 protein results from TCRdb running MiXCR on the multiplex PCR reads. In the table there are hundreds of thousands of distinct CDR3 sequences, roughly 23% of which are singletons. Time point noted: persistent/refractory GD, antithyroid drugs over 5 years with positive TRAb. PBMCs provided the RNA from which the TCR library was made.

The clonotype originates from a female donor with Graves disease. The V and J genes are TRBV30 and TRBJ1-2, with D unclear. Sample: peripheral blood mononuclear cells (PBMCs), taken when the disease was refractory, from a patient treated with antithyroid drugs. This chain's CDR3 is CAWRSAQMDYTF. The CDR3 bases are TGTGCCTGGAGGAGTGCCCAGATGGACTACACCTTC. Full variable domain (rest looked up from reference TRBV30 and TRBJ1-2): SQTIHQWPATLVQPVGSPLSLECTVEGTSNPNLYWYRQAAGRGLQLLFYSVGIGQISSEVPQNLSASRPQDRQFILSSKKLLLSDSGFYLCAWRSAQMDYTFGSGTRLTVV.